These T cell receptor beta chains were read from a single sample in a study of T cell responses to AZD1222 COVID-19 vaccine. Clones were read by immunoSEQ multiplex PCR, and TCRdb kept only the in-frame ones, dropping some. The repertoire holds more than 100,000 clones, with approximately 86% as singletons. Here the sequenced sample was peripheral blood, taken on day 0 of AZD1222 vaccination. Every receptor here comes from an adult in good health. Both conserved end residues are part of each CDR3. The D gene is left open where the match is weak. Clone size is stated in some rows and not others, as once, few, many or a class when expanded.

>13|NA|TRBD2|TRBV5-5|TRBJ2-7
TGTGCCAGCAGCTTAACGGGAGGCTACGAGCAGTACTTC
CASSLTGGYEQYF
>13|NA|TRBD1|TRBV15|TRBJ2-2
TGTGCCACCAGCGGGACAGGGACCGGGGAGCTGTTTTTT
CATSGTGTGELFF
>16|NA|NA|TRBV4-1|TRBJ2-7
TGCGCCAGCAGCCAAGATCTTCTGGCGGGGGCATACGAGCAGTACTTC
CASSQDLLAGAYEQYF
>14|NA|TRBD1|TRBV20-1|TRBJ1-1
TGCAGTGCTAGTGACAGGGGGCGAAGGACTGAAGCTTTCTTT
CSASDRGRRTEAFF
>13|NA|NA|TRBV27|TRBJ2-1
TGTGCCAGCAGTTTAATGGGGGGCGCCGAGCAGTTCTTC
CASSLMGGAEQFF
>14|NA|NA|TRBV4-2|TRBJ2-1
TGTGCCAGCAGCCAAGAAGGCCAATACAATGAGCAGTTCTTC
CASSQEGQYNEQFF
>13|NA|NA|TRBV19|TRBJ2-1
TGTGCCAGTAGTATGGGCCAGTCAAATGAGCAGTTCTTC
CASSMGQSNEQFF
>13|NA|NA|TRBV9|TRBJ2-3
TGTGCCAGCAGCGTAGATTGGAGGGGTACGCAGTATTTT
CASSVDWRGTQYF
>15|once|TRBD1|TRBV7-9|TRBJ1-6
TGTGCCAGCAGCCCAGCCGACAGGGATAATTCACCCCTCCACTTT
CASSPADRDNSPLHF
>16|NA|TRBD1|TRBV3-1/TRBV3-2|TRBJ1-1
TGTGCCAGCAGATCAACGCACAGGGGAGCGAACACTGAAGCTTTCTTT
CASRSTHRGANTEAFF
>16|NA|TRBD1|TRBV2|TRBJ1-1
TGTGCCAGCAGGGGAGCTATGACAGGGATGAACACTGAAGCTTTCTTT
CASRGAMTGMNTEAFF
>15|NA|TRBD1|TRBV14|TRBJ1-1
TGTGCCAGCAGCTCCCGACAGGGATGGAACACTGAAGCTTTCTTT
CASSSRQGWNTEAFF
>15|NA|NA|TRBV15|TRBJ2-1
TGTGCCACCAGCCCTGGTCAGTGGGGGGTCAATGAGCAGTTCTTC
CATSPGQWGVNEQFF
>15|NA|NA|TRBV5-5|TRBJ2-3
TGTGCCAGCAGCCCCGAGCACCTGGGGGAGCGAGCGCAGTATTTT
CASSPEHLGERAQYF